These 18 T cell receptor beta chains share one sample of origin, sequenced in a study of T cell responses to AZD1222 COVID-19 vaccine listed by TCRdb under 2021. Libraries were made using the immunoSEQ multiplex PCR assay. This immuneACCESS table, as held by TCRdb, lists in-frame sequences with V and J called but not all clones. Of the missing ones, under half trace to an unresolved V gene in checked studies; the others have no known cause. The table for this sample lists some 170,000 clones; about nine tenths of them were counted only once. The top ten clonotypes cover about 4.1% of the sample. In light of the paper, this sample's time point label describes: about 28 days (+/-7) after the second vaccine dose. Taken with the paper, the label for treatment or condition translates to: meningococcal conjugate vaccine given as trial control. The sample was peripheral blood, taken 28 days after the second dose of the MenACWY control vaccine. The receptors were gathered from an adult who received the MenACWY meningococcal vaccine as a control.

This clone was seen only a few times. The V call is TRBV18, the J call TRBJ1-2; D is perhaps TRBD1 (6 bases). The length of the CDR3 is 12 residues. Germline loops: CDR1 KGHSH, CDR2 LQKENI. Between the trimmed V and J ends, which lost 4 bases and 6 bases, there was a span of 9 bases. CDR3 nucleotide sequence: TGTGCCAGCTCACAGTCAGGGGATGGCTACACCTTC. Amino acids: CASSQSGDGYTF.

The CDR3 loop is CASSEGGREKLFF. In nucleotides, the CDR3 is TGTGCCAGCAGCGAGGGGGGTCGAGAAAAACTGTTTTTT. The chain recombines TRBV28 with TRBJ1-4, with D possibly TRBD1 on 6 matching bases. From germline, CDR1 is MDHEN and CDR2 SYDVKM. V lost 6 bases and J lost 8, with 13 bases in between. This CDR3 contains 13 residues.

CDR3 region: CASRKTGTGNEKLFF. CDR3 coding DNA: TGTGCCAGCAGGAAGACCGGGACAGGGAATGAAAAACTGTTTTTT. The chain uses TRBV2 and TRBJ1-4, with 9 nucleotides matching TRBD1. The ends lost 6 bases at V and 5 bases at J; junction bases unmatched: 7. Germline values: CDR1 SNHLY, CDR2 FYNNEI. This CDR3 contains 15 residues.

The chain has TRBV28 and TRBJ1-4; D not certain. The CDR3 loop spans 16 amino acids. CDR1 and CDR2 from the germline V gene are MDHEN and SYDVKM. V dropped 5 bases and J dropped 0 bases, with 13 bases sitting between them. The CDR3 reads CASSRPEASTNEKLFF. The DNA of the CDR3 is TGTGCCAGCAGTCGACCCGAGGCGTCAACTAATGAAAAACTGTTTTTT.

The chain employs TRBV19 and TRBJ2-7; D is tentatively TRBD1 or TRBD2 (5 bases each). This CDR3 region has 16 residues. CDR1 and CDR2 from the germline V gene are LNHDA and SQIVND (reference sequence). V lost 2 bases and J 5 bases, leaving 19 bases between the germline ends. For the CDR3, the DNA is TGTGCCAGTAGTATAAGAATGCTTGGGGGACCCCACGAGCAGTACTTC. This encodes CASSIRMLGGPHEQYF.

This clone has just one count. The chain couples TRBV9 to TRBJ1-2; 8 bases agree with TRBD1. V trimming: 4 bases; J trimming: 8 bases; junction bases outside the gene matches: 10. Germline V gives CDR1 SGDLS, CDR2 YYNGEE. The CDR3 is 14 amino acids. The CDR3 region has the DNA TGTGCCAGCAGCCCGGACAGGGAAATTCGAGGCTACACCTTC. Protein product: CASSPDREIRGYTF.

The genes are TRBV20-1 and TRBJ2-1; D is unresolved. Looked up from germline, CDR1 is DFQATT and CDR2 is SNEGSKA (reference sequence). Trimming took off 5 bases at V and 5 bases at J, with 7 bases between the two ends. The CDR3 runs to 11 residues. The CDR3 protein is CSASNNNEQFF. In DNA, the CDR3 is TGCAGTGCTTCCAACAACAATGAGCAGTTCTTC.

This clone was detected only once. The chain joins TRBV5-1 to TRBJ2-7; no definite D call. V lost 5 bases to trimming and J lost 3 bases, with 12 bases between them. The CDR3 is made up of 13 amino acids. The germline gives CDR1 SGHRS, CDR2 YFSETQ. CDR3 in amino acids: CASRPDRSYEQYF. CDR3 DNA sequence: TGCGCCAGCAGACCTGATAGGAGCTACGAGCAGTACTTC.

The genes are TRBV30 and TRBJ1-2, with D unclear. The V gene lost 2 bases and the J gene lost 5 bases, with 9 bases spanning the gap. The CDR3 runs to 12 residues. Germline values: CDR1 GTSNPN, CDR2 SVGIG (reference sequence). CDR3 DNA sequence: TGTGCCTGGAGTACCGGGAGGTATGGCTACACCTTC. It translates to CAWSTGRYGYTF. Using reference TRBV30 and TRBJ1-2 for the parts outside the CDR3, the full variable domain is SQTIHQWPATLVQPVGSPLSLECTVEGTSNPNLYWYRQAAGRGLQLLFYSVGIGQISSEVPQNLSASRPQDRQFILSSKKLLLSDSGFYLCAWSTGRYGYTFGSGTRLTVV.

V usage is TRBV2 and J usage is TRBJ1-6; 8 positions agree with TRBD1. Germline V gives CDR1 SNHLY, CDR2 FYNNEI. V lost 6 bases, J lost 8 bases, and 6 bases stayed unmatched. The CDR3 has 14 residues. Here the CDR3 reads CASRETGEYSPLHF. The CDR3, as DNA: TGTGCCAGCAGGGAGACAGGGGAGTATTCACCCCTCCACTTT.

This chain joins TRBV29-1 and TRBJ2-5, with 7 bases aligning to TRBD2. After removal of 0 bases from V and 5 bases from J, the junction contained 9 bases not matched to a gene. Germline assignment: CDR1 SQVTM and CDR2 ANQGSEA. This CDR3 contains 15 residues. CDR3 region: CSVEDPWEGVETQYF. Written as DNA, the CDR3 is TGCAGCGTTGAAGATCCATGGGAGGGTGTGGAGACCCAGTACTTC.

This chain joins TRBV10-3 and TRBJ1-2, with a tentative D call TRBD1 (6 bases). Trimming took 4 bases from V and 8 from J, leaving 8 bases between them. The length of the CDR3 is 11 residues. Germline-derived CDR1 and CDR2 are ENHRY and SYGVKD. The CDR3: CAISGGAGYTF. CDR3 nucleotide sequence: TGTGCCATCAGTGGGGGGGCCGGCTACACCTTC.

This chain links TRBV7-2 with TRBJ2-3; 7 nucleotides line up with TRBD1. Germline loops: CDR1 SGHTA, CDR2 FQGNSA. CDR3 size: 14 residues. The J segment lost 7 bases and the V segment lost 7 bases, leaving 11 bases of the junction unmatched. The CDR3 spells CASINRGGANTQYF. As DNA, the CDR3 is TGTGCCAGCATCAATCGAGGGGGCGCGAATACGCAGTATTTT. Variable domain in full (rest from reference TRBV7-2 and TRBJ2-3): GAGVSQSPSNKVTEKGKDVELRCDPISGHTALYWYRQSLGQGLEFLIYFQGNSAPDKSGLPSDRFSAERTGGSVSTLTIQRTQQEDSAVYLCASINRGGANTQYFGPGTRLTVL.

The rearrangement joins TRBV9 to TRBJ2-1; 11 nucleotides match TRBD2. Germline trimming cut 0 bases from V and 2 bases from J; bases unmatched to any gene: 1. Germline values: CDR1 SGDLS, CDR2 YYNGEE. This CDR3 has 16 residues. The CDR3 reads CASSVDSGRAYNEQFF. The CDR3 bases are TGTGCCAGCAGCGTAGATAGCGGGAGGGCCTACAATGAGCAGTTCTTC.

Only a few counts were recorded for this clone. The chain links TRBV7-6 to TRBJ2-1; D not certain. Deletions cut 0 bases from V and 6 bases from J, with 12 bases between. Per germline, CDR1 SGHVS and CDR2 FNYEAQ. CDR3 length: 15 residues. The CDR3 reads CASSLAWQSRNEQFF. The CDR3 DNA sequence: TGTGCCAGCAGCTTAGCTTGGCAATCCCGCAATGAGCAGTTCTTC.

The rearrangement joins TRBV7-9 to TRBJ2-1; 10 bases match TRBD2. The CDR3 covers 14 residues. J lost 6 bases, V lost 2 bases, and 1 base had no gene match. The germline V gene has CDR1 SEHNR and CDR2 FQNEAQ (reference sequence). CDR3 region: CASSLTSGINEQFF. In nucleotides, the CDR3 is TGTGCCAGCAGCTTAACTAGCGGGATCAATGAGCAGTTCTTC.

The chain carries TRBV29-1 and TRBJ2-7; 10 bases match TRBD1. The CDR3 length is 14 residues. Germline-derived CDR1 and CDR2 are SQVTM and ANQGSEA. With 6 bases clipped from V and 5 bases from J, the junction kept 10 bases outside the gene matches. CDR3 sequence (DNA): TGCAGCGTGAGACGGGGGACAGGGGACCACGAGCAGTACTTC. It encodes CSVRRGTGDHEQYF.

The V and J genes are TRBV19 and TRBJ1-2, with a possible D match to TRBD1 (5 bases). The CDR3 extends over 17 amino acids. V lost 3 bases and J 0 bases, leaving 17 bases between the germline ends. Germline CDR1 is LNHDA and CDR2 is SQIVND (reference sequence). Here the CDR3 DNA reads TGTGCCAGTAGTATCCGAGAGTCAGACAGCCCTAACTATGGCTACACCTTC. Translation: CASSIRESDSPNYGYTF. The variable domain in full, with the rest retrieved from reference TRBV19 and TRBJ1-2, is DGGITQSPKYLFRKEGQNVTLSCEQNLNHDAMYWYRQDPGQGLRLIYYSQIVNDFQKGDIAEGYSVSREKKESFPLTVTSAQKNPTAFYLCASSIRESDSPNYGYTFGSGTRLTVV.